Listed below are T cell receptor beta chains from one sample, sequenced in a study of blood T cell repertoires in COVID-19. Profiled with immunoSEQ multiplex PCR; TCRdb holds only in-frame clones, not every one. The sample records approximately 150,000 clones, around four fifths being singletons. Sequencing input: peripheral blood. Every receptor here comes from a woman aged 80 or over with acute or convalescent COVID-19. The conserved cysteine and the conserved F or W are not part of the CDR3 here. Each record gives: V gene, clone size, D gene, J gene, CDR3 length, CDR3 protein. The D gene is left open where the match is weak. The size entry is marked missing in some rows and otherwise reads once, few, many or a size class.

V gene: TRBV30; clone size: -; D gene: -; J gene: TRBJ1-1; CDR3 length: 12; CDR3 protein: AWSQRGLNTEAF
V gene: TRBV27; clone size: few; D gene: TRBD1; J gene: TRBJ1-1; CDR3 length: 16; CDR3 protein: ASSFDYSGTADSTEAF
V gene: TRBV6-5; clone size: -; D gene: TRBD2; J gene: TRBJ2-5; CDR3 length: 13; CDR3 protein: ASRAPGGARETQY
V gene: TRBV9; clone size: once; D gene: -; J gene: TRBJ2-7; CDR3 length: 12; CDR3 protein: ASSHREISYEQY
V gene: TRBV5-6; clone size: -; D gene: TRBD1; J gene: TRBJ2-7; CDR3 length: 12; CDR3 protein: ASSLGQGAWEQY
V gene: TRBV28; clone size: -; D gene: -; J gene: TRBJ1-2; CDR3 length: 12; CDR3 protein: ASSLGAGNYGYT
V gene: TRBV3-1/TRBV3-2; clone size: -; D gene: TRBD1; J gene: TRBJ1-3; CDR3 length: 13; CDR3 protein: ASSPQGAGGNTIY
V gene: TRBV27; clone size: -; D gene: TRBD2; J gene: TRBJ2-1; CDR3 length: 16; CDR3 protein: ASSRLEGAGTSGGEQF
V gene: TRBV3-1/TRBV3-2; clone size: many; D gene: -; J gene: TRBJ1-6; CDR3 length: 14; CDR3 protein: ASSNKRAGDNSPLH
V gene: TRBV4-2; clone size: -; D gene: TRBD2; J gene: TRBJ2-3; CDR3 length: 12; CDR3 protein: ASSRGTRADTQY
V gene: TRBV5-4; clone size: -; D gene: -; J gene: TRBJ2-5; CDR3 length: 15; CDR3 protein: ASSPTTGIGSQETQY
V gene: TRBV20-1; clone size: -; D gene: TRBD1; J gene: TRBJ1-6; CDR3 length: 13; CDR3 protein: SASSATGSFSPLH
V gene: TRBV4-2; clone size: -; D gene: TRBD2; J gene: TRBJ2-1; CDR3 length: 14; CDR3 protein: ASSQDLAGPYNEQF
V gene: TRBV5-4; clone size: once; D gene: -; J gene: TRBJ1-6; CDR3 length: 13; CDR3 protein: ASSLVGRGNSPLH
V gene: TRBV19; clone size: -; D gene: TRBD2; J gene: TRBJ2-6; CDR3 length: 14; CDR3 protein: ASSPRGGAGANVLT
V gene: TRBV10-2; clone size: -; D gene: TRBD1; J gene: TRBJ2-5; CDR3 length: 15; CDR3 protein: ASSGSLGQGAQETQY
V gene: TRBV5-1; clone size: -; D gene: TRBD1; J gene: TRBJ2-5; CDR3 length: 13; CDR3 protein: ASSVPGQGSETQY
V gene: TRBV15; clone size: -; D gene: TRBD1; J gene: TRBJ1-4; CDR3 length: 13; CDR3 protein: ATTPGQATNEKLF
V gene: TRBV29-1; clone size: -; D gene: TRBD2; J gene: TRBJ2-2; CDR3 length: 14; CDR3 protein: SVEDLAGVGTGELF
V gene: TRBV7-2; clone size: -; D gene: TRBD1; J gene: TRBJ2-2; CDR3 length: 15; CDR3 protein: ASSLTGAQADTGELF
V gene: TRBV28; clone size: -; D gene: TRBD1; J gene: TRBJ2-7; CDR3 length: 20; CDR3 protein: ASSPVSGFGTGGMVGRYEQY
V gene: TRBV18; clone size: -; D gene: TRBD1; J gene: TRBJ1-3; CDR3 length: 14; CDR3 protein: ASSPPGGRSGNTIY
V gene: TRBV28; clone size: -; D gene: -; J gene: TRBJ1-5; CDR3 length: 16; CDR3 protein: ASSQQTGPASYNQPQH